Shown below are 15 T cell receptor beta chains from a single sample sequenced in a study of cytomegalovirus exposure and HLA in healthy donors. Vbeta (60) and Jbeta (13) primers were used in the PCR. Measured with immunoSEQ multiplex PCR; TCRdb has only the in-frame clones, and not every one. The sample's table shows about 140,000 clones. Source material: PBMCs. The receptors shown here come from a woman in her late teens or twenties in good health and CMV-seronegative.

This chain joins TRBV10-3 and TRBJ1-2; 8 positions agree with TRBD1. The CDR3 spans 16 residues. V shed 2 bases, J shed 4 bases, and the junction held 9 bases outside the gene matches. Germline loops: CDR1 ENHRY, CDR2 SYGVKD. Here the CDR3 reads CAISEPQGGFVYGYTF. The CDR3, as DNA: TGTGCCATCAGTGAGCCACAGGGGGGTTTTGTCTATGGCTACACCTTC.

The gene calls are TRBV19 and TRBJ2-1, with TRBD1 as a possible D gene (6 bases). This CDR3 is 15 amino acids long. The germline V gene has CDR1 LNHDA and CDR2 SQIVND (reference sequence). The V and J ends lost 4 bases and 0 bases respectively, with 10 bases between them. CDR3 sequence reads: CASSRQAFSYNEQFF. The CDR3 DNA is TGTGCCAGTAGTAGACAGGCATTCTCCTACAATGAGCAGTTCTTC.

The genes are TRBV27 and TRBJ2-5; 8 bases are a match to TRBD2. CDR3 length: 16 amino acids. The germline V gene encodes CDR1 MNHEY and CDR2 SMNVEV (reference sequence). The V and J ends lost 5 bases and 4 bases, in that order; junction bases with no gene match: 12. The CDR3 region has the DNA TGTGCCAGCAGTATGGACGGCGGGAGGACTTTAGAGACCCAGTACTTC. It specifies CASSMDGGRTLETQYF.

This sequence joins TRBV7-2 and TRBJ2-5, with 14 bases identical to TRBD2. V shed 5 bases and J 5 bases; nucleotides not matched to a gene: 10. CDR3 size: 17 residues. The germline V gene encodes CDR1 SGHTA and CDR2 FQGNSA. CDR3 in amino acids: CASSPTGTSGRRETQYF. The CDR3 nucleotides read TGTGCCAGCAGCCCGACCGGGACTAGCGGGAGACGGGAGACCCAGTACTTC.

Comments on this clone: Germline and junction disagree at one end, which may indicate a read error. The rearrangement joins TRBV15 to TRBJ2-1; 8 bases match TRBD1. CDR3 size: 13 residues. Per the germline V gene, CDR1 is LNHNV and CDR2 is YYDKDF (reference sequence). DNA for the CDR3: TGTGCCACCGGCAGGGGGCTGAGTGATGAGCAGTTCTTC. The encoded protein is CATGRGLSDEQFF.

The chain joins TRBV10-3 to TRBJ2-1; 12 bases agree with TRBD2. The junction had 8 bases not matched to a gene; V was cut back by 0 bases and J by 8 bases. CDR1 is ENHRY and CDR2 is SYGVKD in the germline V gene. This CDR3 contains 17 residues. The CDR3 DNA is TGTGCCATCAGTGAGTCTGCGGGACTAGCGGGTAGGTATGAGCAGTTCTTC. Translation: CAISESAGLAGRYEQFF.

This chain links TRBV13 with TRBJ1-4; 8 nucleotides align to TRBD1. With 5 bases clipped from V and 5 bases from J, the junction kept 7 bases outside the gene matches. CDR1 is PRHDT, CDR2 FYEKMQ, per germline (reference sequence). The CDR3 loop spans 15 amino acids. CDR3 amino acids: CASSATGGGNEKLFF. The CDR3 DNA reads TGTGCCAGCAGCGCAACAGGGGGTGGGAATGAAAAACTGTTTTTT.

The chain has TRBV7-3 and TRBJ2-5, with TRBD1 matching 7 bases. Near its end, the DNA agrees better with TRBJ2-7, so the J call may be wrong. The CDR3 has 13 amino acids. CDR1 and CDR2 (germline): SGHTA, FQGTGA. CDR3 nucleotide sequence: TGTGCCAGCAGCTTAAACAGGGGCGGCGAGCAGTACTTC. Translated: CASSLNRGGEQYF.

V gene TRBV6-6 combines with J gene TRBJ1-2; D gene uncertain. Trimming took off 4 bases at V and 4 bases at J, with 19 bases between the two ends. The germline V gene encodes CDR1 MNHNY and CDR2 SVGAGI (reference sequence). The CDR3 covers 16 residues. This chain's CDR3 is CASSSTSVWEGYGYTF. CDR3 bases: TGTGCCAGCAGTTCCACCTCCGTATGGGAGGGCTATGGCTACACCTTC.

The V gene is TRBV5-1, the J gene TRBJ2-3; 11 bases are shared with TRBD2. The germline V gene has CDR1 SGHRS and CDR2 YFSETQ. After removal of 0 bases from V and 4 bases from J, the junction contained 4 bases not matched to a gene. This CDR3 is built from 16 residues. The CDR3: CASSLVAGGPSDTQYF. CDR3 nucleotide sequence: TGCGCCAGCAGCTTGGTAGCGGGAGGGCCCTCAGATACGCAGTATTTT.

The J gene is TRBJ1-4, the V gene TRBV7-8; D ambiguous. V lost 4 bases, J lost 4 bases, and 10 bases lay in between. The CDR3 is 14 residues long. CDR1 and CDR2 from the germline V gene are SGHVS and FQNEAQ. The CDR3 here is CASSYGGHNEKLFF. CDR3 nucleotides: TGTGCCAGCAGCTATGGCGGCCATAATGAAAAACTGTTTTTT.

The gene calls are TRBV6-5 and TRBJ2-7; D is possibly TRBD2 (6 bases). CDR3 length equals 15 residues. The V gene's germline CDR1 is MNHEY and CDR2 SVGAGI. The V and J ends lost 2 bases and 4 bases respectively, with 15 bases between them. CDR3 sequence reads: CASSYGMGTEYEQYV. The CDR3 DNA reads TGTGCCAGCAGTTACGGAATGGGGACTGAGTACGAGCAGTACGTC.

The genes are TRBV7-6 and TRBJ2-7, with 10 bases matching TRBD2. Trimming at V came to 2 bases and at J to 1 base, leaving 2 bases not matched to a gene. In germline, CDR1 is SGHVS, CDR2 FNYEAQ. This CDR3 comprises 15 residues. This CDR3 is CASSLSSGSSYEQYF. CDR3 coding DNA: TGTGCCAGCAGCTTATCTAGCGGGAGTTCCTACGAGCAGTACTTC.

V gene TRBV27 combines with J gene TRBJ2-1, with D maybe TRBD2 (5 bases). CDR1 MNHEY and CDR2 SMNVEV come from the germline V gene (reference sequence). With 8 bases removed from V and 4 bases from J, the gap between germline ends came to 12 bases. The CDR3 runs to 13 residues. The CDR3 loop reads CASRTPFYNEQFF. CDR3 nucleotide sequence: TGTGCCAGCCGGACTCCCTTTTACAATGAGCAGTTCTTC.

CDR3 region: CASSAETGAFVQYV. DNA for the CDR3: TGTGCCAGCAGTGCCGAGACAGGGGCCTTTGTGCAGTACGTC. This chain connects TRBV2 to TRBJ2-7, with TRBD1 matching 8 bases. The J segment lost 9 bases and the V segment lost 4 bases, leaving 11 bases of the junction unmatched. This CDR3 has 14 amino acids. Germline V gene data show CDR1 as SNHLY and CDR2 as FYNNEI.